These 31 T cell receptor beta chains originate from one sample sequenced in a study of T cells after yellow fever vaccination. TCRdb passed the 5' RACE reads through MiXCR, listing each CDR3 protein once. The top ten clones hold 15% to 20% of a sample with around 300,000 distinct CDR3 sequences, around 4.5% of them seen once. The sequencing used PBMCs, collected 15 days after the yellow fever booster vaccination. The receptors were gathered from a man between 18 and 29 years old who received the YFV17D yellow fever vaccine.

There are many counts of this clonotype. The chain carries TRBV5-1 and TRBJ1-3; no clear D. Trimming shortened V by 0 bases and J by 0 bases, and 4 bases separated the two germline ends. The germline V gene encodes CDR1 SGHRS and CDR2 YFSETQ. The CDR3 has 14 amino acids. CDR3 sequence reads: CASSLGDSGNTIYF. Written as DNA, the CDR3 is TGCGCCAGCAGCTTGGGGGACTCTGGAAACACCATATATTTT. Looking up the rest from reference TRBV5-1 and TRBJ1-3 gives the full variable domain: KAGVTQTPRYLIKTRGQQVTLSCSPISGHRSVSWYQQTPGQGLQFLFEYFSETQRNKGNFPGRFSGRQFSNSRSEMNVSTLELGDSALYLCASSLGDSGNTIYFGEGSWLTVV.

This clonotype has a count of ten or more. CDR3 nucleotide sequence: TGTGCCAGCAGCTCCCGGGAGGCGACTAGCGGGGGACAAGAGACCCAGTACTTC. It codes for CASSSREATSGGQETQYF. The chain links TRBV7-9 to TRBJ2-5; 12 positions agree with TRBD2. Unmatched junction bases numbered 11, after V lost 4 bases and J lost 2 bases. Germline V gene sequence: CDR1 SEHNR, CDR2 FQNEAQ (reference sequence). This CDR3 is 18 amino acids long.

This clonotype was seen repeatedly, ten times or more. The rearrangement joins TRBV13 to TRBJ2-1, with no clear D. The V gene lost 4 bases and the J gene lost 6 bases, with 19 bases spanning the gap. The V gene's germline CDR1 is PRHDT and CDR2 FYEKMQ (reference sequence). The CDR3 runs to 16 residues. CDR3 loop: CASSSRSGPRPNEQFF. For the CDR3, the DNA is TGTGCCAGCAGCTCTCGTTCAGGTCCGAGGCCCAATGAGCAGTTCTTC.

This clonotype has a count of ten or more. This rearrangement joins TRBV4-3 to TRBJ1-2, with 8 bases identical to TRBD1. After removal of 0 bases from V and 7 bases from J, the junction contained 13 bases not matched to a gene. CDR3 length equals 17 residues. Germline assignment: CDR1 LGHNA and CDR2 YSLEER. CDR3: CASSQDPGTGSAGGYTF. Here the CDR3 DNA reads TGCGCCAGCAGCCAAGATCCCGGGACAGGCAGCGCTGGTGGCTACACCTTC.

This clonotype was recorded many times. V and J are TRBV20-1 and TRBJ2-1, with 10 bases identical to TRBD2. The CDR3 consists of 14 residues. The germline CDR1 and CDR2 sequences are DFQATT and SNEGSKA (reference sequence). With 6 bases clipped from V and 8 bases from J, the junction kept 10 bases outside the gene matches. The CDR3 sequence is CSARWPSGGDEQFF. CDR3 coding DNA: TGCAGTGCGAGATGGCCTAGCGGGGGTGATGAGCAGTTCTTC.

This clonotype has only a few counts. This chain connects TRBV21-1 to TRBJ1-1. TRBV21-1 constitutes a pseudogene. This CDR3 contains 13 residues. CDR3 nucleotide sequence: TGTGCCAGCATCCCTCGGCCGAGCACTGAAGCTTTCTTT. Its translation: CASIPRPSTEAFF.

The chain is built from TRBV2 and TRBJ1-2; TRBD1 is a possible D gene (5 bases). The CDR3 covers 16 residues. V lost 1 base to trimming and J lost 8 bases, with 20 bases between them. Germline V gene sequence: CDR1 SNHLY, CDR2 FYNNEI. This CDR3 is CASSEVVGAAQGGYTF. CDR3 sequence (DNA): TGTGCCAGCAGTGAAGTAGTAGGGGCCGCCCAAGGGGGCTACACCTTC.

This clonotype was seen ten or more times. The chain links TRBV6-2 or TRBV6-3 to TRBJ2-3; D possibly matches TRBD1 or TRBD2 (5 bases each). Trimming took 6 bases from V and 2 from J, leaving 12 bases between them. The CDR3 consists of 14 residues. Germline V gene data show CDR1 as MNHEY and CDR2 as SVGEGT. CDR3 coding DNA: TGTGCCAGCAGCAACCTCGGGACCACAGATACGCAGTATTTT. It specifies CASSNLGTTDTQYF.

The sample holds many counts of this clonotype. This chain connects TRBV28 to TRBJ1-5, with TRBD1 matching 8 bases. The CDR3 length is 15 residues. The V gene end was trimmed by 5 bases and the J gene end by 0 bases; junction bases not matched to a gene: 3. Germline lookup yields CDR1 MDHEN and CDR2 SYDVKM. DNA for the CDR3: TGTGCCAGCAGTGCGGACAGGGTTAGCAATCAGCCCCAGCATTTT. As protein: CASSADRVSNQPQHF.

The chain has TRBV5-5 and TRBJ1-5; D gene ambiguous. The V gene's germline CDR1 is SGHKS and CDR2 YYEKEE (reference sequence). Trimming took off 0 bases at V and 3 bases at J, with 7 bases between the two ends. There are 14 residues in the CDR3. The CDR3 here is CASSLGGINQPQHF. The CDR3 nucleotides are TGTGCCAGCAGCTTGGGAGGGATCAATCAGCCCCAGCATTTT.

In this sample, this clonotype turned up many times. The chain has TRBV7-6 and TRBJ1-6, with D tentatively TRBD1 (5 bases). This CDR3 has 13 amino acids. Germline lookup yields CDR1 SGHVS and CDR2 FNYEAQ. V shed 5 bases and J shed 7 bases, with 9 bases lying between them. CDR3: CASSPSGNSPLHF. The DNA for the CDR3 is TGTGCCAGCAGCCCTTCAGGGAATTCACCCCTCCACTTT.

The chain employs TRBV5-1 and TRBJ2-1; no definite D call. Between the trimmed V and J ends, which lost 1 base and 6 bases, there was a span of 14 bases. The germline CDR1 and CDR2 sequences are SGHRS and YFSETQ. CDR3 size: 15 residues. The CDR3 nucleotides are TGCGCCAGCAGCTTGCGAGGCCGAGAGGCCAATGAGCAGTTCTTC. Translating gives CASSLRGREANEQFF. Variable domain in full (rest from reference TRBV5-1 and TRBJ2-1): KAGVTQTPRYLIKTRGQQVTLSCSPISGHRSVSWYQQTPGQGLQFLFEYFSETQRNKGNFPGRFSGRQFSNSRSEMNVSTLELGDSALYLCASSLRGREANEQFFGPGTRLTVL.

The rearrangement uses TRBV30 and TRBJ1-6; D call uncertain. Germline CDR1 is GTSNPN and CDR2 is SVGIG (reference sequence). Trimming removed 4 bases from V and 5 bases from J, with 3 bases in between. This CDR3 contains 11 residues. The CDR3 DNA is TGTGCCTGGATGAATAATTCACCCCTCCACTTT. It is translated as CAWMNNSPLHF.

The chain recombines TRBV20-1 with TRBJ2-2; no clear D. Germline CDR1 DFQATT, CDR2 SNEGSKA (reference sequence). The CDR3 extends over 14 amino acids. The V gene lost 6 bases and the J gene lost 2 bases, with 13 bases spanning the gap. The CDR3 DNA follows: TGCAGTGCCCCGCGAACAACCAACACCGGGGAGCTGTTTTTT. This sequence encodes CSAPRTTNTGELFF.

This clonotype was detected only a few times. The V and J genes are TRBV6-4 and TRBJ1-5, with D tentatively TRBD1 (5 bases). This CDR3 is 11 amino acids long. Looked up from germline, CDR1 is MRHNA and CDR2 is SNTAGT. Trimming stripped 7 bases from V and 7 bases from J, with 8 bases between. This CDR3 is CASIGAQPQHF. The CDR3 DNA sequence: TGTGCCAGCATAGGGGCCCAGCCCCAGCATTTT.

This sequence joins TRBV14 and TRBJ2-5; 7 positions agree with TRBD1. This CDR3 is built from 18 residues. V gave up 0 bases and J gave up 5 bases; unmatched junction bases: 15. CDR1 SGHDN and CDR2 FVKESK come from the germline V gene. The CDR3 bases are TGTGCCAGCAGCCAAGATAGAGTAGCAGGGGGAGAGAGTGAGACCCAGTACTTC. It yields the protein CASSQDRVAGGESETQYF.

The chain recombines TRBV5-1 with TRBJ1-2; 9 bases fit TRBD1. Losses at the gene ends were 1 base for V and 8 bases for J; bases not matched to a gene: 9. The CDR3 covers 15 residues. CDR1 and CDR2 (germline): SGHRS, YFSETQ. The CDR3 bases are TGCGCCAGCAGCTTGAGTAGGAACAGGGGGCACGGCTACACCTTC. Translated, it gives CASSLSRNRGHGYTF. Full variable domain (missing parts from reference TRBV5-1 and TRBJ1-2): KAGVTQTPRYLIKTRGQQVTLSCSPISGHRSVSWYQQTPGQGLQFLFEYFSETQRNKGNFPGRFSGRQFSNSRSEMNVSTLELGDSALYLCASSLSRNRGHGYTFGSGTRLTVV.

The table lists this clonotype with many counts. The CDR3 coding sequence is TGCAGTGCTAGAGATCCGGTTTTATGGCGAAGTCGGGCAGATACGCAGTATTTT. Protein product: CSARDPVLWRSRADTQYF. This chain connects TRBV20-1 to TRBJ2-3; D remains unclear. The CDR3 consists of 18 residues. V shed 0 bases and J shed 4 bases, with 23 bases lying between them. Germline-derived CDR1 and CDR2 are DFQATT and SNEGSKA (reference sequence).

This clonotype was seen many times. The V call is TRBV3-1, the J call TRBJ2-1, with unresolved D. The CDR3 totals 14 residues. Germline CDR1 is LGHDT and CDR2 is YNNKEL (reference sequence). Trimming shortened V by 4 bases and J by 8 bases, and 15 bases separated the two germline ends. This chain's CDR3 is CASSLTAGRYEQFF. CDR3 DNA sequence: TGTGCCAGCAGCCTCACCGCAGGTAGATATGAGCAGTTCTTC.

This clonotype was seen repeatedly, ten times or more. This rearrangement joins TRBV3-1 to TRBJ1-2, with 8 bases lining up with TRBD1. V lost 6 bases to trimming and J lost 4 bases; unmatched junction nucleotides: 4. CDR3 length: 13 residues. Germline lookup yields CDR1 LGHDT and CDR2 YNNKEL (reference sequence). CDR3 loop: CASRPDRAYGYTF. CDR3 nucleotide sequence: TGTGCCAGCAGACCGGACAGGGCCTATGGCTACACCTTC.

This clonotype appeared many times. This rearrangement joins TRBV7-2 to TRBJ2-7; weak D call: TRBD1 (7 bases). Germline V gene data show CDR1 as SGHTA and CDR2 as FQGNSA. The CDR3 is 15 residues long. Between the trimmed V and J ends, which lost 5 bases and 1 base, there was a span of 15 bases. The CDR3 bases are TGTGCCAGCAGCCCCTACGCAGGGGGGTCCTACGAGCAGTACTTC. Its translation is CASSPYAGGSYEQYF.

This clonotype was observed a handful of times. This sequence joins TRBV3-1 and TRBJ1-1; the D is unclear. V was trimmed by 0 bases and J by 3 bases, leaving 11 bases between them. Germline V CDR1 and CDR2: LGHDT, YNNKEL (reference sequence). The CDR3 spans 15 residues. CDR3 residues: CASSQEDLVDTEAFF. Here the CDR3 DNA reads TGTGCCAGCAGCCAAGAGGACCTCGTCGACACTGAAGCTTTCTTT.

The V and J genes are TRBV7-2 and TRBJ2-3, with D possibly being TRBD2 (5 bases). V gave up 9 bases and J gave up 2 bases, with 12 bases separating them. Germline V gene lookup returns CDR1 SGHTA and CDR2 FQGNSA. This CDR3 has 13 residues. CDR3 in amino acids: CASEGSLTDTQYF. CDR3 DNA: TGTGCCAGTGAGGGCTCTCTCACAGATACGCAGTATTTT.

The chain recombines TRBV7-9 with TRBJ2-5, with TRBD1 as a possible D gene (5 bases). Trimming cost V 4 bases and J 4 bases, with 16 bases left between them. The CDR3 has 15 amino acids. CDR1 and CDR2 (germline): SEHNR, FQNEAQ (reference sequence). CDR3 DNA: TGTGCCAGCAGCTCCGGAGATAAGGGGCTAGAGACCCAGTACTTC. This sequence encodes CASSSGDKGLETQYF.

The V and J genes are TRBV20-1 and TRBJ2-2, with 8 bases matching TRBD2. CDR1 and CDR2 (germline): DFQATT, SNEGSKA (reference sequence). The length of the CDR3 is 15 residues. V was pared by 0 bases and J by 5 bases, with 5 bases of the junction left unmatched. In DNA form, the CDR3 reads TGCAGTGCTAGAGAGTTGACGGGGGGGACCGGGGAGCTGTTTTTT. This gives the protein CSARELTGGTGELFF.

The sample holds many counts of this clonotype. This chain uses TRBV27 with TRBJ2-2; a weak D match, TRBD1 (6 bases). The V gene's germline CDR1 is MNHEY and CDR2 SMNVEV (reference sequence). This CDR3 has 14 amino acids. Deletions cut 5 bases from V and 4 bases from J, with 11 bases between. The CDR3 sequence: CASSLRDTTGELFF. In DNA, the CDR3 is TGTGCCAGCAGTCTCCGGGACACCACCGGGGAGCTGTTTTTT.

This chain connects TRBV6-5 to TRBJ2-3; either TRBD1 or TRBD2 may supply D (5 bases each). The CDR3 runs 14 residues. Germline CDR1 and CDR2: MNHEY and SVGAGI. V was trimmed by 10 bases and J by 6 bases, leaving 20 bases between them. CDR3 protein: CATSLGTVRDTQYF. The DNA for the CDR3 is TGTGCCACCTCTCTCGGGACGGTCAGGGATACGCAGTATTTT.

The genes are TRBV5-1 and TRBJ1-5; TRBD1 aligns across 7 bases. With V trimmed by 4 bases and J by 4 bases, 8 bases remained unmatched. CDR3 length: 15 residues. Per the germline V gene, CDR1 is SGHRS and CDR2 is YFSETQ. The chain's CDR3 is CASSKTGWGNQPQHF. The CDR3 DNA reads TGCGCCAGCAGCAAGACAGGGTGGGGGAATCAGCCCCAGCATTTT.

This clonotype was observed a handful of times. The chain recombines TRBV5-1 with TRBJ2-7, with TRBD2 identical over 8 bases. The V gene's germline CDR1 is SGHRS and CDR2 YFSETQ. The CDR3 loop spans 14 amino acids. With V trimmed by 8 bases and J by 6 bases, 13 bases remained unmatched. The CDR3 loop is CARIYDGGGSEQYF. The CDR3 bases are TGCGCCAGGATTTACGACGGGGGGGGATCCGAGCAGTACTTC.

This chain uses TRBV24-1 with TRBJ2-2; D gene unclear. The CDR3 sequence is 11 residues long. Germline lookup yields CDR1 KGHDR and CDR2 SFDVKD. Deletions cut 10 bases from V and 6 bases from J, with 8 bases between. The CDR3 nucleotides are TGTGCCACGAGCGAAGCCGGGGAGCTGTTTTTT. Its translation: CATSEAGELFF.

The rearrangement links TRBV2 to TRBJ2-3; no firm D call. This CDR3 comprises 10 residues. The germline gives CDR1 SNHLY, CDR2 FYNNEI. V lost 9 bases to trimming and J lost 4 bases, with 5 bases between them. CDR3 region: CARAPDTQYF. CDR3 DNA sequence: TGTGCCAGGGCTCCAGATACGCAGTATTTT.